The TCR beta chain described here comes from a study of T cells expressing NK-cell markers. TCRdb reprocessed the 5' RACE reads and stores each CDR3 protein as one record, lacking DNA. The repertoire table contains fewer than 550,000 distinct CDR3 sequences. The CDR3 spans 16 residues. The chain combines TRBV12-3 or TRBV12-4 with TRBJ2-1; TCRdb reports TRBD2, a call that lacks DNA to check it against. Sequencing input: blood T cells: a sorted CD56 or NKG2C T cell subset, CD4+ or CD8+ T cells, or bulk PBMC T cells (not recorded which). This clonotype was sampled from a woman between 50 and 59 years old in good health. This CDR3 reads CASTLQMGGRMGEQFF.